These 20 T cell receptor beta chains were all obtained from the same sample, sequenced in a study of T cells in Graves' hyperthyroidism and ophthalmopathy. From RNA transcripts, TCR beta CDR3 regions were amplified. During a first-round RT-PCR of the TCR CDR3, the HTBI primer set was used. TCRdb redid the calling of the multiplex PCR reads with MiXCR, one entry per CDR3 protein. The sample lists approximately 640,000 distinct CDR3 sequences, about 17% occurring once. The sample was blood. These receptor sequences come from a woman younger than 45 with Graves' hyperthyroidism.

In this sample, this clonotype turned up many times. The rearrangement joins TRBV29-1 to TRBJ2-5; possible D gene TRBD1, 6 bases. Trimming removed 7 bases at V and 2 bases at J, with 11 bases between. This CDR3 region has 12 residues. CDR1 and CDR2 from the germline V gene are SQVTM and ANQGSEA. The CDR3 DNA follows: TGCAGCGCATGGGACAAACAAGAGACCCAGTACTTC. Its translation is CSAWDKQETQYF.

The gene calls are TRBV28 and TRBJ2-7; 7 nucleotides align to TRBD1. The CDR3 contains 15 residues. The V gene's germline CDR1 is MDHEN and CDR2 SYDVKM. Unmatched junction bases numbered 8, after V lost 6 bases and J lost 0 bases. Here the CDR3 reads CASSPTGALSYEQYF. Here the CDR3 DNA reads TGTGCCAGCAGCCCTACAGGGGCCCTCTCCTACGAGCAGTACTTC.

This clonotype occurred many times. The CDR3 reads CSARVTVFEAFF. DNA for the CDR3: TGCAGTGCTAGAGTGACAGTCTTTGAAGCTTTCTTT. The chain uses TRBV20-1 and TRBJ1-1; D might be TRBD1 (5 bases). V was trimmed by 1 base and J by 7 bases, leaving 10 bases between them. Germline V gene lookup returns CDR1 DFQATT and CDR2 SNEGSKA (reference sequence). This CDR3 comprises 12 residues.

This clonotype was seen many times. The rearrangement links TRBV12-3 or TRBV12-4 to TRBJ2-5; TRBD1 might be the D (5 bases). The CDR3 contains 13 residues. V was trimmed by 6 bases and J by 5 bases, leaving 13 bases between them. The CDR3 DNA is TGTGCCAGCAGGGCGGACGGACATGAGACCCAGTACTTC. Amino acids: CASRADGHETQYF.

With regard to this clonotype: Here the CDR3 omits its conserved ending phenylalanine or tryptophan, so a read error is the likely source. This rearrangement joins TRBV3-1 to TRBJ2-3, with 7 bases identical to TRBD2. From germline, CDR1 is LGHDT and CDR2 YNNKEL (reference sequence). Trimming cost V 4 bases and J 1 base; bases outside gene matches: 5. This CDR3 comprises 15 residues. CDR3 amino acids: CASSPGTSGTDTQYY. CDR3 nucleotide sequence: TGTGCCAGCAGCCCTGGAACTAGCGGCACAGATACGCAGTATTAT.

This clonotype came up many times. This chain links TRBV6-2 or TRBV6-3 with TRBJ1-1; D is uncertain. Germline V lookup: CDR1 MNHEY, CDR2 SVGEGT. V was shortened by 0 bases and J by 0 bases, with 8 bases between the two germline ends. This CDR3 has 15 amino acids. CDR3: CASSYSSLLNTEAFF. The CDR3 DNA reads as TGTGCCAGCAGTTACTCGAGTTTGTTGAACACTGAAGCTTTCTTT.

This clonotype has only a few counts. This chain joins TRBV25-1 and TRBJ1-4; D gene ambiguous. The CDR3 spans 12 residues. V was trimmed by 4 bases and J by 7 bases, leaving 7 bases between them. Germline-derived CDR1 and CDR2 are MGHDK and SYGVNS. This CDR3 reads CASSVVSEKLFF. The CDR3 nucleotides read TGTGCCAGCAGTGTTGTTAGTGAAAAACTGTTTTTT.

At least ten counts were recorded for this clonotype. The chain links TRBV7-2 to TRBJ2-1, with 14 nucleotides matching TRBD2. The CDR3 covers 15 residues. The germline V gene encodes CDR1 SGHTA and CDR2 FQGNSA. The ends lost 3 bases at V and 9 bases at J; junction bases unmatched: 4. CDR3: CASSLGLAGEGEQFF. The CDR3 DNA reads as TGTGCCAGCAGCTTGGGACTAGCGGGAGAAGGTGAGCAGTTCTTC.

The rearrangement uses TRBV4-2 and TRBJ2-1; tentatively, D is TRBD1 (5 bases). CDR3 size: 12 residues. V was pared by 5 bases and J by 9 bases, with 11 bases between. Germline-derived CDR1 and CDR2 are LGHNA and YNFKEQ. CDR3 nucleotide sequence: TGTGCCAGCAGCATAGCCACAGGTGAGCAGTTCTTC. Its translation: CASSIATGEQFF.

This clonotype has at least ten counts. The rearrangement uses TRBV9 and TRBJ2-3; maybe TRBD2 (5 bases). CDR1 is SGDLS and CDR2 is YYNGEE in the germline V gene. The length of the CDR3 is 14 residues. The ends were cut back, 2 bases at V and 0 bases at J, with 7 bases in the middle. The CDR3 bases are TGTGCCAGCAGCGTTGGGAGCAGCACAGATACGCAGTATTTT. Residues: CASSVGSSTDTQYF. Together with reference TRBV9 and TRBJ2-3, the CDR3 gives the full variable domain: DSGVTQTPKHLITATGQRVTLRCSPRSGDLSVYWYQQSLDQGLQFLIQYYNGEERAKGNILERFSAQQFPDLHSELNLSSLELGDSALYFCASSVGSSTDTQYFGPGTRLTVL.

The chain carries TRBV7-9 and TRBJ2-7, with 14 nucleotides matching TRBD2. Unmatched junction bases numbered 8, after V lost 3 bases and J lost 7 bases. This CDR3 spans 16 amino acids. Germline CDR1 SEHNR, CDR2 FQNEAQ (reference sequence). CDR3 in DNA: TGTGCCAGCAGCTTCCCGGGACTAGCGGGAGCTTGGGAGCAGTACTTC. It encodes CASSFPGLAGAWEQYF.

This chain joins TRBV28 and TRBJ2-4; D is unresolved. Trimming stripped 7 bases from V and 3 bases from J, with 13 bases between. This CDR3 contains 14 residues. The germline gives CDR1 MDHEN, CDR2 SYDVKM. The CDR3 spells CASNYGSFKNIQYF. CDR3 bases: TGTGCCAGCAACTATGGAAGCTTCAAAAACATTCAGTACTTC.

This clonotype was seen many times. The chain uses TRBV12-3 or TRBV12-4 and TRBJ1-2; weak D call: TRBD1 (6 bases). With 2 bases removed from V and 6 bases from J, the gap between germline ends came to 10 bases. This CDR3 is built from 13 residues. Here the CDR3 DNA reads TGTGCCAGCAGTTTAAGGGGGTTCGATGGCTACACCTTC. Translated: CASSLRGFDGYTF.

This clonotype was detected ten times or more. The rearrangement uses TRBV18 and TRBJ2-1; tentative D call: TRBD2 (6 bases). The V end was cut by 2 bases, the J end by 6 bases, with 17 bases between. From germline, CDR1 is KGHSH and CDR2 LQKENI. The CDR3 totals 16 residues. The chain's CDR3 is CASSPFLGEAPNEQFF. For the CDR3, the DNA is TGTGCCAGCTCACCATTTTTGGGGGAGGCCCCCAATGAGCAGTTCTTC.

This chain links TRBV5-1 with TRBJ2-7; D is unclear. Trimming took 4 bases from V and 2 from J, leaving 16 bases between them. The CDR3 totals 15 residues. From germline, CDR1 is SGHRS and CDR2 YFSETQ. The CDR3 nucleotides are TGCGCCAGCAGCCTTACGCGGAAAGTACCCTACGAGCAGTACTTC. Translated: CASSLTRKVPYEQYF.

In its sample, this clonotype was seen many times. The rearrangement links TRBV2 to TRBJ2-2; TRBD2 matches 7 bases. Per germline, CDR1 SNHLY and CDR2 FYNNEI. V lost 6 bases, J lost 6 bases, and 4 bases stayed unmatched. This CDR3 region has 13 residues. The CDR3 DNA sequence: TGTGCCAGCAGCTACGGACTAGCCGGGGAGCTGTTTTTT. It is translated as CASSYGLAGELFF.

This clonotype has ten or more counts. The J gene is TRBJ1-1, the V gene TRBV12-3 or TRBV12-4; D perhaps matches TRBD1 (5 bases). The CDR3 runs 17 residues. Deletions cut 6 bases from V and 1 base from J, with 21 bases between. CDR3 DNA: TGTGCCAGCAGCCCCGCGGGGACGACGCTTGGGAACACTGAAGCTTTCTTT. Amino acids: CASSPAGTTLGNTEAFF.

This clonotype was picked up many times. This chain uses TRBV20-1 with TRBJ2-7; 9 positions match TRBD1. With 3 bases clipped from V and 3 bases from J, the junction kept 6 bases outside the gene matches. The CDR3 is 14 residues long. The germline V gene encodes CDR1 DFQATT and CDR2 SNEGSKA (reference sequence). This CDR3 is CSASTGTGSYEQYF. CDR3 DNA: TGCAGTGCTAGTACCGGGACAGGGAGCTACGAGCAGTACTTC.

This clonotype was seen at least ten times. The chain employs TRBV24-1 and TRBJ2-7; D is uncertain. The V gene lost 4 bases and the J gene lost 2 bases, with 20 bases spanning the gap. The CDR3 length is 17 residues. Germline CDR1 reads KGHDR; CDR2 reads SFDVKD. The CDR3 spells CATSDMRFGQAAYEQYF. The CDR3 DNA reads as TGTGCCACCAGTGACATGCGATTCGGGCAGGCCGCCTACGAGCAGTACTTC.

The rearrangement links TRBV20-1 to TRBJ2-2; 9 positions match TRBD1. The V gene's germline CDR1 is DFQATT and CDR2 SNEGSKA (reference sequence). The CDR3 runs to 15 residues. J gave up 6 bases and V 7 bases, and 12 bases lay outside the gene matches. The CDR3 coding sequence is TGCAGTGTTCTACAGGGGGCAAGTGGGGCCGGGGAGCTGTTTTTT. It encodes CSVLQGASGAGELFF.